The entry that follows covers one T cell receptor beta chain sequence. Germline V gene sequence: CDR1 SGHAT, CDR2 FQNNGV. The CDR3 consists of 16 residues. V lost 0 bases, J lost 4 bases, and 15 bases lay in between. This sample is drawn from a study of blood T cell repertoires in COVID-19. Study information: Collection of acute and convalescent COVID-19 samples took place in the United States, Italy and Spain.

The repertoire was sequenced with immunoSEQ multiplex PCR; TCRdb's copy has only in-frame clones and lacks some. The sample has some 74,000 clones; 80% are singletons. This clonotype originated in a human donor in a cohort sampled during active COVID-19. The chain employs TRBV11-2 and TRBJ1-2; a weak D match, TRBD1 (5 bases). Material: peripheral blood. The CDR3 is CASSLDLGRAPYGYTF. DNA for the CDR3: TGTGCCAGCAGCTTAGATCTGGGCAGGGCCCCCTATGGCTACACCTTC.